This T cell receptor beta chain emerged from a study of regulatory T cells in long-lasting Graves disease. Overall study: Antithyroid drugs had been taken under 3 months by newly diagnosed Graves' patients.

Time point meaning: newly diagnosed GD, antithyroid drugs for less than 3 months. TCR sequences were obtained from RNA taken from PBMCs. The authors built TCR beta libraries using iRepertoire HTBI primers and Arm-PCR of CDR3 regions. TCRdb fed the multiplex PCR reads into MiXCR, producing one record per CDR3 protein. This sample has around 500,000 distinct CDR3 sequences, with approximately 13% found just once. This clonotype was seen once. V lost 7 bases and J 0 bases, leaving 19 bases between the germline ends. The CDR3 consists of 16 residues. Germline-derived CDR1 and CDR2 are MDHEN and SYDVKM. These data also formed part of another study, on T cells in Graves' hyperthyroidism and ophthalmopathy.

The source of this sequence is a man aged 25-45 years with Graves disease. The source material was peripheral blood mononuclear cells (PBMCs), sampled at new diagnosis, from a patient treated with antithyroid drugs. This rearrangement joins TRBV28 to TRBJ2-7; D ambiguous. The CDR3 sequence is CASISAPSSSSYEQYF. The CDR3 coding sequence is TGTGCCAGCATATCTGCCCCGAGCAGCAGCTCCTACGAGCAGTACTTC.